This T cell receptor beta chain was sequenced during a study of blood T cells in healthy people across ages. In this sample, this clonotype turned up a few times. With 0 bases removed from V and 4 bases from J, the gap between germline ends came to 13 bases. The V gene's germline CDR1 is SEHNR and CDR2 FQNEAQ (reference sequence). The CDR3 extends over 16 amino acids. With a J-beta primer mix and a sample-barcoded 5' primer, a second PCR ran roughly 6 to 11 cycles. A template-switch adaptor with 12 random nucleotides tagged each cDNA molecule. TCRdb recomputed calls from the 5' RACE reads with MiXCR, one row per CDR3 protein. Of approximately 1.5 million distinct CDR3 sequences in the sample, 42% were seen once.

This receptor was obtained from a woman aged 18-29 years in good health. Sequenced sample: blood. V gene TRBV7-9 combines with J gene TRBJ1-5, with a possible D match to TRBD1 (6 bases). The CDR3 nucleotides are TGTGCCAGCAGCTTAGCGGGCAGGGGCGAAAATCAGCCCCAGCATTTT. Its translation is CASSLAGRGENQPQHF.